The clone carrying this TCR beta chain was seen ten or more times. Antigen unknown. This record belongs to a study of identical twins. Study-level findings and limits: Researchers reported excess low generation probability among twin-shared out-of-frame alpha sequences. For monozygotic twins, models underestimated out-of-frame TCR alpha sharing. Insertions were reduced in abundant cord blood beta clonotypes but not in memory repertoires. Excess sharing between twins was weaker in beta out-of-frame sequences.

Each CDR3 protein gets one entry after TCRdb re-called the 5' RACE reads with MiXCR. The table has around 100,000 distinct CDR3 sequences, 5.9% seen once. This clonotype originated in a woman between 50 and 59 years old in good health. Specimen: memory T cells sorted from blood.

The CDR3 DNA sequence: TGTGCCAGCAGTGAACTACCCAACACCGGGGAGCTGTTTTTT. This translates into CASSELPNTGELFF. The chain couples TRBV6-1 to TRBJ2-2; D is undetermined. The CDR3 consists of 14 residues. V was cut by 2 bases and J by 2 bases, with 6 bases left in between. Germline assignment: CDR1 MNHNS and CDR2 SASEGT.